These T cell receptor beta chains were read from a single sample in a study of T cell repertoires in cytomegalovirus infection. Their antigen targets remain unknown. TCRdb fed the reads into MiXCR, producing one record per CDR3 protein. The table includes approximately 910,000 distinct CDR3 sequences, roughly 31% detected once. The sequencing here drew on cultured CD8+ T cells from PBMCs, taken from culture after CMV antigen stimulation. The receptors stem from a human donor in good health (CMV status not recorded). Some clones in this sample may be carry-over from other donors' samples. CDR3s include the opening cysteine and the closing phenylalanine or tryptophan. A D gene is named only where the DNA matches it firmly. The size of a clone is reported for some rows only, either as once, few or many, or as a class for expanded clones.

j_gene: TRBJ1-6
d_gene: .
v_gene: TRBV4-1
len: 13
abundance: .
CDR3nt: TGCGCCAGCACCCAGGGACGGGCTTCACCCCTCCACTTT
CDR3aa: CASTQGRASPLHF

j_gene: TRBJ1-5
d_gene: .
v_gene: TRBV11-2
len: 16
abundance: .
CDR3nt: TGTGCCAGCAGCTTAGATCTGACCCGGGGGCATCAGCCCCAGCATTTT
CDR3aa: CASSLDLTRGHQPQHF

j_gene: TRBJ2-3
d_gene: TRBD2
v_gene: TRBV7-2
len: 21
abundance: .
CDR3nt: TGTGCCAGCAGCTTAGTAGTTTCCGGGACTAGCGGGGGGGCAATCACAGATACGCAGTATTTT
CDR3aa: CASSLVVSGTSGGAITDTQYF

j_gene: TRBJ1-2
d_gene: .
v_gene: TRBV6-5
len: 16
abundance: .
CDR3nt: TGTGCCAGCAGCGACTTTGGGGGCGACGATAACTATGGCTACACCTTC
CDR3aa: CASSDFGGDDNYGYTF

j_gene: TRBJ2-6
d_gene: .
v_gene: TRBV5-1
len: 16
abundance: few
CDR3nt: TGCGCCAGCAGTACACAGGGAAGCGCTGGGGCCAATGTCCTGACTTTC
CDR3aa: CASSTQGSAGANVLTF

j_gene: TRBJ1-2
d_gene: .
v_gene: TRBV12-3/TRBV12-4
len: 13
abundance: .
CDR3nt: TGTGCCAGCAGTTTCAGGACTGCCTATGGCTACACCTTC
CDR3aa: CASSFRTAYGYTF

j_gene: TRBJ1-1
d_gene: TRBD1
v_gene: TRBV6-5
len: 17
abundance: few
CDR3nt: TGTGCCAGCAGTTACTGGGATAAGGACAGGGCCCGGGCTGAAGCTTTCTTT
CDR3aa: CASSYWDKDRARAEAFF

j_gene: TRBJ2-7
d_gene: TRBD2
v_gene: TRBV7-2
len: 15
abundance: few
CDR3nt: TGTGCCAGCAGCTTAGGGCCAGCGGGGGCGGGGGAGCAGTACTTC
CDR3aa: CASSLGPAGAGEQYF

j_gene: TRBJ1-4
d_gene: .
v_gene: TRBV7-9
len: 13
abundance: .
CDR3nt: TGTGCCAGCAGCAGGGGTCCTAATGAAAAACTGTTTTTT
CDR3aa: CASSRGPNEKLFF

j_gene: TRBJ1-2
d_gene: .
v_gene: TRBV9
len: 14
abundance: .
CDR3nt: TGTGCCAGCAGCGTAGCCAACACTCACTATGGCTACACCTTC
CDR3aa: CASSVANTHYGYTF

j_gene: TRBJ2-6
d_gene: .
v_gene: TRBV6-2/TRBV6-3
len: 16
abundance: .
CDR3nt: TGTGCCAGCAGTTACTCCCGGGGAAGAGGATTAAACGTCCTGACTTTC
CDR3aa: CASSYSRGRGLNVLTF

j_gene: TRBJ1-5
d_gene: .
v_gene: TRBV7-2
len: 13
abundance: .
CDR3nt: TGTGACAGCAGCCACGGACAGCTTCAGCCCCAGCATTTT
CDR3aa: CDSSHGQLQPQHF

j_gene: TRBJ1-1
d_gene: .
v_gene: TRBV19
len: 11
abundance: .
CDR3nt: TGTGCCAGTAGTTGGGACTCTGAAGCTTTCTTT
CDR3aa: CASSWDSEAFF

j_gene: TRBJ2-1
d_gene: TRBD1
v_gene: TRBV6-5
len: 13
abundance: .
CDR3nt: TGTGCCAGCAGTTGGAACAGGGGCAATGAGCAGTTCTTC
CDR3aa: CASSWNRGNEQFF

j_gene: TRBJ2-3
d_gene: .
v_gene: TRBV7-9
len: 13
abundance: many
CDR3nt: TGTGCCAGCAGCTTACCTAGCACAGATACGCAGTATTTT
CDR3aa: CASSLPSTDTQYF

j_gene: TRBJ2-5
d_gene: TRBD2
v_gene: TRBV12-3/TRBV12-4
len: 14
abundance: few
CDR3nt: TGTGCCAGCACCATGGCGGGGGGCCGGGAGACCCAGTACTTC
CDR3aa: CASTMAGGRETQYF

j_gene: TRBJ2-7
d_gene: .
v_gene: TRBV12-5
len: 11
abundance: .
CDR3nt: TGTGCTAGTGGTCCAATGCACGAGCAGTACTTC
CDR3aa: CASGPMHEQYF

j_gene: TRBJ1-4
d_gene: .
v_gene: TRBV7-8
len: 16
abundance: many
CDR3nt: TGTGCCAGCAGCTTAGGGGTTTCGGGGGCTAATGAAAAACTGTTTTTT
CDR3aa: CASSLGVSGANEKLFF

j_gene: TRBJ2-3
d_gene: TRBD2
v_gene: TRBV9
len: 17
abundance: .
CDR3nt: TGTGCCAGCAGCGGCCCTATGGCGGGGGGCGCCCCAGATACGCAGTATTTT
CDR3aa: CASSGPMAGGAPDTQYF

j_gene: TRBJ2-7
d_gene: .
v_gene: TRBV5-6
len: 16
abundance: .
CDR3nt: TGTGCCAGCACCCGAGGGACGGGGGATTTCTCCTACGAGCAGTACTTC
CDR3aa: CASTRGTGDFSYEQYF

j_gene: TRBJ1-5
d_gene: .
v_gene: TRBV20-1
len: 10
abundance: few
CDR3nt: TGCAGTGCTAGCGGTCAGCCCCAGCATTTT
CDR3aa: CSASGQPQHF

j_gene: TRBJ1-1
d_gene: .
v_gene: TRBV5-5
len: 13
abundance: .
CDR3nt: TGTGCCAGCCTCGGACAGACGAACACTGAAGCTTTCTTT
CDR3aa: CASLGQTNTEAFF

j_gene: TRBJ2-6
d_gene: .
v_gene: TRBV6-4
len: 15
abundance: few
CDR3nt: TGTGCCAGCAGTGATGGTGGATCTGGGGCCAACGTCCTGACTTTC
CDR3aa: CASSDGGSGANVLTF

j_gene: TRBJ2-1
d_gene: TRBD2
v_gene: TRBV7-2
len: 16
abundance: .
CDR3nt: TGTGCCAGCAGCATAAGGGCGGGGGGCAGGTACAATGAGCAGTTCTTC
CDR3aa: CASSIRAGGRYNEQFF

j_gene: TRBJ2-1
d_gene: .
v_gene: TRBV4-1
len: 16
abundance: few
CDR3nt: TGCGCCAGCAGCCACCTTTGGACAGAGTCCTACAATGAGCAGTTCTTC
CDR3aa: CASSHLWTESYNEQFF

j_gene: TRBJ2-3
d_gene: TRBD1
v_gene: TRBV11-2
len: 13
abundance: few
CDR3nt: TGTGCCACCGAGGACAGGGCAACAGATACGCAGTATTTT
CDR3aa: CATEDRATDTQYF

j_gene: TRBJ2-5
d_gene: TRBD2
v_gene: TRBV4-2
len: 17
abundance: .
CDR3nt: TGTGCCAGCAGCCAGACGACTAGCGGGGGGCTACAAGAGACCCAGTACTTC
CDR3aa: CASSQTTSGGLQETQYF

j_gene: TRBJ2-7
d_gene: .
v_gene: TRBV3-1
len: 14
abundance: few
CDR3nt: TGTGCCAGCAGCCAAGTAGACTACTCCTACGAGCAGTACTTC
CDR3aa: CASSQVDYSYEQYF

j_gene: TRBJ1-1
d_gene: .
v_gene: TRBV5-5
len: 12
abundance: .
CDR3nt: TGTGCCAGCAGCTTCTTTGTCAATGAAGCTTTCTTT
CDR3aa: CASSFFVNEAFF

j_gene: TRBJ1-1
d_gene: .
v_gene: TRBV4-2
len: 14
abundance: few
CDR3nt: TGTGCCAGCAGCCAAGGTTGGGGGGACACTGAAGCTTTCTTT
CDR3aa: CASSQGWGDTEAFF

j_gene: TRBJ2-3
d_gene: .
v_gene: TRBV5-4
len: 11
abundance: .
CDR3nt: TGTGCCAGCAGCTCCACCTATGCGCAGTATTTT
CDR3aa: CASSSTYAQYF